This is a list of T cell receptor beta chains from one sample in a study of somatic mutations in cytotoxic T cells in rheumatoid arthritis. Profiling relied on immunoSEQ multiplex PCR, and the TCRdb table lists in-frame clones only, not all of them. The profile covers about 7,400 clones, with roughly nine tenths appearing a single time and 20% to 30% taken by the ten largest. The sample taken for sequencing was CD8+ T cells sorted from blood. All receptors derive from a woman in her 70s with rheumatoid arthritis. Each CDR3 is given with its conserved first and last residue. The D gene is left open where the match is weak. Size is stated for part of the rows, as once, few or many counts, or as a class when the clone is expanded.

d_call,cdr3_length,j_call,v_call,clone_size,cdr3_aa,cdr3_nt
.,15,TRBJ2-1,TRBV18,.,CASSFPDSSYNEQFF,TGTGCCAGCTCATTCCCCGATAGCTCCTACAATGAGCAGTTCTTC
TRBD2,14,TRBJ2-7,TRBV11-2,once,CASSYSGGAREQYF,TGTGCCAGCAGCTATAGCGGGGGGGCCCGCGAGCAGTACTTC
TRBD1,18,TRBJ1-5,TRBV4-1,.,CASSQDGDRGLGNQPQHF,TGCGCCAGCAGCCAAGATGGGGACAGGGGGCTCGGCAATCAGCCCCAGCATTTT
TRBD1,14,TRBJ2-5,TRBV27,.,CANRGLRAQETQYF,TGTGCCAACAGGGGGCTCAGGGCCCAAGAGACCCAGTACTTC
TRBD2,17,TRBJ2-5,TRBV7-7,.,CASSLAVGGRPQETQYF,TGTGCTAGCAGCTTAGCGGTGGGCGGGAGGCCCCAAGAGACCCAGTACTTC
.,14,TRBJ2-5,TRBV7-8,.,CASSLGTPEETQYF,TGTGCCAGCAGCTTAGGGACACCTGAGGAGACCCAGTACTTC
.,18,TRBJ1-5,TRBV4-1,.,CASSQVLQLRYSNQPQHF,TGCGCCAGCAGCCAAGTTCTACAGCTCCGTTATAGCAATCAGCCCCAGCATTTT
.,13,TRBJ1-5,TRBV7-6,.,CASSSSGNQPQHF,TGTGCCAGCAGCTCCTCAGGGAATCAGCCCCAGCATTTT
.,15,TRBJ2-2,TRBV19,.,CATRGQGINTGELFF,TGTGCCACCAGGGGCCAGGGGATTAACACCGGGGAGCTGTTTTTT
TRBD1,14,TRBJ2-1,TRBV10-2,.,CASSEGTGGSEQFF,TGCGCCAGCAGTGAAGGGACAGGGGGCAGTGAGCAGTTCTTC
TRBD2,16,TRBJ2-2,TRBV2,.,CASSVGTSGSGGELFF,TGTGCCAGCAGTGTGGGGACTAGCGGGAGCGGCGGGGAGCTGTTTTTT
.,14,TRBJ2-7,TRBV6-6,.,CASSHQGMGSEQYF,TGTGCCAGCAGTCATCAGGGAATGGGCTCCGAGCAGTACTTC
.,13,TRBJ2-7,TRBV7-2,.,CASSLGGAHEQYF,TGTGCCAGCAGCTTAGGTGGAGCCCACGAGCAGTACTTC
.,16,TRBJ2-5,TRBV7-8,.,CASSLVEEGPQETQYF,TGTGCCAGCAGCTTAGTTGAGGAAGGCCCCCAAGAGACCCAGTACTTC
.,19,TRBJ2-2,TRBV21-1,.,CASSKTRDSSTPNTGELFF,TGTGCCAGCAGCAAAACCCGGGACTCCTCCACTCCAAACACCGGGGAGCTGTTTTTT